This TCR beta chain was found in a study of blood T cell repertoires in COVID-19. Study in general: From the United States, Italy and Spain came samples of acute and convalescent COVID-19.

The table came from immunoSEQ multiplex PCR; TCRdb's copy has only in-frame clones and leaves some out. The data contain about 250,000 clones, 80% to 90% of them singletons. Assignments of participants to cohorts depended upon their own reported clinical history. The CDR3 totals 15 residues. Trimming removed 5 bases from V and 3 bases from J, with 13 bases in between. Germline assignment: CDR1 SGHAT and CDR2 FQNNGV. Sequencing was performed on PBMCs or T cells enriched from blood (not recorded which). The J gene is TRBJ2-2, the V gene TRBV11-2; perhaps TRBD1 as D (7 bases). The clonotype was recovered from a woman aged 25 to 39 who had recovered from COVID-19. CDR3 in amino acids: CASSPPRGDTGELFF. The DNA for the CDR3 is TGTGCCAGCAGCCCCCCCAGGGGGGACACCGGGGAGCTGTTTTTT.